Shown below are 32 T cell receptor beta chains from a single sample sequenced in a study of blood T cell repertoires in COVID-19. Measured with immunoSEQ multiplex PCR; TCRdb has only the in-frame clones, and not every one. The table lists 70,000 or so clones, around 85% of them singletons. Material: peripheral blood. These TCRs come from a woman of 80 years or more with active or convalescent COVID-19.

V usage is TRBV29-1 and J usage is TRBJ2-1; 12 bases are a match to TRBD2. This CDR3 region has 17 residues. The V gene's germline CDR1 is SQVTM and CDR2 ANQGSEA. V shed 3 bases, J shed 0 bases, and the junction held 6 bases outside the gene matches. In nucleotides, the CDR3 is TGCAGCGTTGAGACTAGCGGGGGCCCTTACTCCTACAATGAGCAGTTCTTC. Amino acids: CSVETSGGPYSYNEQFF.

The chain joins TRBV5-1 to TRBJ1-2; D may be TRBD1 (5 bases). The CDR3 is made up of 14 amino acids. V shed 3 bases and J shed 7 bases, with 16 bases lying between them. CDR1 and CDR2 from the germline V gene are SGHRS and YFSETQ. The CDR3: CASSWRGDGGGYTF. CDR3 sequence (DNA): TGCGCCAGCAGCTGGCGGGGGGACGGAGGTGGCTACACCTTC. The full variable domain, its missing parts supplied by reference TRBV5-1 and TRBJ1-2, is KAGVTQTPRYLIKTRGQQVTLSCSPISGHRSVSWYQQTPGQGLQFLFEYFSETQRNKGNFPGRFSGRQFSNSRSEMNVSTLELGDSALYLCASSWRGDGGGYTFGSGTRLTVV.

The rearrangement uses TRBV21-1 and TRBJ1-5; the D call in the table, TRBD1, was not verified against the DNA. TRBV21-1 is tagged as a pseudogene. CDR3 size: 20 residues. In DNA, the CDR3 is TGTGCCAGCAGTTTCCGTAATCCCCCCTTCAGGGTGGTCGGCAATCAGCCCCAGCATTTT. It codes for CASSFRNPPFRVVGNQPQHF.

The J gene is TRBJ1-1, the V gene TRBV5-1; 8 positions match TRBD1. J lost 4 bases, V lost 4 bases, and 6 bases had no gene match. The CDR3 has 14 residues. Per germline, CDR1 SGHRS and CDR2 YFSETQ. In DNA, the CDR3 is TGCGCCAGCAGCCTACAGGGGGACGGCACTGAAGCTTTCTTT. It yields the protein CASSLQGDGTEAFF. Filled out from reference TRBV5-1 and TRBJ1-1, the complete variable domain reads KAGVTQTPRYLIKTRGQQVTLSCSPISGHRSVSWYQQTPGQGLQFLFEYFSETQRNKGNFPGRFSGRQFSNSRSEMNVSTLELGDSALYLCASSLQGDGTEAFFGQGTRLTVV.

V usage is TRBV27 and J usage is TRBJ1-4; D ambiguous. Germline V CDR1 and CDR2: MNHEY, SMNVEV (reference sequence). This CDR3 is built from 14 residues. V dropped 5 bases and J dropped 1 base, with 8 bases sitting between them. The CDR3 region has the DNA TGTGCCAGCAGTCGATCGGGAACTAATGAAAAACTGTTTTTT. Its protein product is CASSRSGTNEKLFF.

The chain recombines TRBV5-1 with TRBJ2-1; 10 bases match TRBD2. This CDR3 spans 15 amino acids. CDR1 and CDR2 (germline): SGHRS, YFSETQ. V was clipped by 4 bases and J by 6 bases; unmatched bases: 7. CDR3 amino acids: CASSPPSGGFNEQFF. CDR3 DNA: TGCGCCAGCAGCCCACCTAGCGGGGGTTTCAATGAGCAGTTCTTC.

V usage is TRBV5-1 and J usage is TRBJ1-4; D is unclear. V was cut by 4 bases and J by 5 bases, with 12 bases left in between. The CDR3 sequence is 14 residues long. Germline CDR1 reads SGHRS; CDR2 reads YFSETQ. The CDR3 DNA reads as TGCGCCAGCAGCCCGACGGGTCCCAATGAAAAACTGTTTTTT. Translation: CASSPTGPNEKLFF.

CDR3 in amino acids: CASKTGGLNQPQHF. The CDR3 bases are TGTGCCAGCAAGACAGGGGGTTTAAATCAGCCCCAGCATTTT. This chain connects TRBV28 to TRBJ1-5; 9 positions agree with TRBD1. V was clipped by 7 bases and J by 4 bases; unmatched bases: 5. The CDR3 has 14 residues. Germline values: CDR1 MDHEN, CDR2 SYDVKM.

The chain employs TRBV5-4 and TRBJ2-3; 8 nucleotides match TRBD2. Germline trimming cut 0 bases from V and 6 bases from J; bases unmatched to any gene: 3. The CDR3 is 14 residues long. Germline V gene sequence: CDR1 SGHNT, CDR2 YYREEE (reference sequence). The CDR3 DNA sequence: TGTGCCAGCAGCTTGGAAGCGGGGGTGGATACGCAGTATTTT. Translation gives CASSLEAGVDTQYF.

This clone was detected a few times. In DNA, the CDR3 is TGCGCCAGCAGCTTGGAGCCGGGAGCTTACTACGAGCAGTACTTC. Protein: CASSLEPGAYYEQYF. The V and J genes are TRBV5-1 and TRBJ2-7; D might be TRBD2 (6 bases). The CDR3 length is 15 residues. The germline V gene encodes CDR1 SGHRS and CDR2 YFSETQ. The germline V and J ends were trimmed by 0 bases and 3 bases, with 13 bases remaining between them.

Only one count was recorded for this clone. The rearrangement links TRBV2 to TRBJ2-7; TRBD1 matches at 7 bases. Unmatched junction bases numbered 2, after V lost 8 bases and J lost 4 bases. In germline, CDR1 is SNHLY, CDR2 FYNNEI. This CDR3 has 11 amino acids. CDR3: CASSRGYEQYF. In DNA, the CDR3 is TGTGCCAGCTCCAGGGGGTACGAGCAGTACTTC.

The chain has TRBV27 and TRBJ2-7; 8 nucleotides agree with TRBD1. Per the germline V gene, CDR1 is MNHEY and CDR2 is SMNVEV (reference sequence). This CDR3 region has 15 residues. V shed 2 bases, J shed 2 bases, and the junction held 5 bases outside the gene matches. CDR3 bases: TGTGCCAGCAGTTTACACGGACAGGGAACCTACGAGCAGTACTTC. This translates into CASSLHGQGTYEQYF.

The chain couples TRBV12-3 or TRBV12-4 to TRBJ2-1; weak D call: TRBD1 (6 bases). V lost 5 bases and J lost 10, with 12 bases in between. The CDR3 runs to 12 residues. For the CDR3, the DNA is TGTGCCAGCAGTATAGAGACAGGAGAGCAGTTCTTC. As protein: CASSIETGEQFF.

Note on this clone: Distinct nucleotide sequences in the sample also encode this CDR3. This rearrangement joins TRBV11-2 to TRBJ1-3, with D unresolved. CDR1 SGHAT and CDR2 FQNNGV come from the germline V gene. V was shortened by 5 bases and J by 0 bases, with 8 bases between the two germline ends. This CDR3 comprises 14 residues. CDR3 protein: CASSPRGSGNTIYF. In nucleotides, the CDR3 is TGTGCCAGCAGCCCGCGGGGCTCTGGAAACACCATATATTTT.

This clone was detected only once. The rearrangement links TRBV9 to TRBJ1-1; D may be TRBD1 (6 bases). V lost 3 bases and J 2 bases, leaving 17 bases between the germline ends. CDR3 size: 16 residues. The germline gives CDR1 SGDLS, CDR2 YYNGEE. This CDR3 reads CASSAYPRGGNTEAFF. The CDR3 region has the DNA TGTGCCAGCAGCGCCTACCCAAGGGGGGGAAACACTGAAGCTTTCTTT.

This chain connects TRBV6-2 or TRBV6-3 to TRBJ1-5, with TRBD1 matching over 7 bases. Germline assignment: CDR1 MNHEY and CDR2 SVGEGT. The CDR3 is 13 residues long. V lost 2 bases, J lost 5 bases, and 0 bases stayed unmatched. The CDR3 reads CASSYTGDQPQHF. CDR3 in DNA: TGTGCCAGCAGTTACACAGGGGATCAGCCCCAGCATTTT.

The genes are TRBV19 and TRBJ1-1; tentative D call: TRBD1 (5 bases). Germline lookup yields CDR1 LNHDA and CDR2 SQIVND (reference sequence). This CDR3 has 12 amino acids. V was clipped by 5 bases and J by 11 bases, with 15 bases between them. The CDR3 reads CASSETQRQAFF. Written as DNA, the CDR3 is TGTGCCAGTAGTGAAACACAGCGACAGGCTTTCTTT.

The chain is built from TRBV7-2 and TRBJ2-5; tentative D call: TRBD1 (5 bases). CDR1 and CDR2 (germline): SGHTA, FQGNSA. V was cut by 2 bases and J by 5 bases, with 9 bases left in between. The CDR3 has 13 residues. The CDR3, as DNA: TGTGCCAGCAGCTTACAGGGTTGGGAGACCCAGTACTTC. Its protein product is CASSLQGWETQYF.

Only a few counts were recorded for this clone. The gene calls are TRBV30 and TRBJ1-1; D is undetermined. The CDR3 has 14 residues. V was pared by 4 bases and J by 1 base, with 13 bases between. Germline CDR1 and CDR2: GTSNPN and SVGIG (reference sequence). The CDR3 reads CAWKSTLWNTEAFF. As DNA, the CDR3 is TGTGCCTGGAAATCGACACTTTGGAACACTGAAGCTTTCTTT.

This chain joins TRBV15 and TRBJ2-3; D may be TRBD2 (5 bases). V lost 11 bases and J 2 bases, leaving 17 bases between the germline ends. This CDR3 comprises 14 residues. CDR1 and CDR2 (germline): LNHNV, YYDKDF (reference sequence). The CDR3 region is CASRAGISTDTQYF. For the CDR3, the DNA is TGTGCCTCCCGTGCCGGGATTTCCACAGATACGCAGTATTTT.

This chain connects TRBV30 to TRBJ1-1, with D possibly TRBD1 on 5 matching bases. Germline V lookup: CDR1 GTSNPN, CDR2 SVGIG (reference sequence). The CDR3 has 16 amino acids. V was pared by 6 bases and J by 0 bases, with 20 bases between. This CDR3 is CACFKPDRRMNTEAFF. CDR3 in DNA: TGTGCCTGCTTTAAACCAGACAGACGCATGAACACTGAAGCTTTCTTT.

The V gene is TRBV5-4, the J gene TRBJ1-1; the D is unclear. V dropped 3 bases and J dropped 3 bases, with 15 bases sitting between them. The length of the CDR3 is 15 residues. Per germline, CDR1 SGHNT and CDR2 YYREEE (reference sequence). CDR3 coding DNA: TGTGCCAGCAGCTCCTACACGAAGAGGGACACTGAAGCTTTCTTT. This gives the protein CASSSYTKRDTEAFF.

This CDR3 reads CASSQTTGGLDNEQFF. CDR3 nucleotide sequence: TGTGCCAGCTCACAAACAACAGGGGGACTGGACAATGAGCAGTTCTTC. The chain uses TRBV18 and TRBJ2-1, with 8 bases identical to TRBD1. The CDR3 has 16 residues. With V trimmed by 4 bases and J by 5 bases, 10 bases remained unmatched. CDR1 and CDR2 from the germline V gene are KGHSH and LQKENI.

The CDR3 loop is CASSDRTGGINSPLHF. The CDR3 coding sequence is TGTGCCAGCAGCGACCGGACAGGGGGGATCAATTCACCCCTCCACTTT. The chain joins TRBV28 to TRBJ1-6, with 10 bases identical to TRBD1. Germline V gene lookup returns CDR1 MDHEN and CDR2 SYDVKM. CDR3 length equals 16 residues. Trimming removed 6 bases from V and 7 bases from J; junction bases left unmatched: 9.

For the CDR3, the DNA is TGTGCCAGTACCCCGGGACAGGGGGCCGTGAACACTGAAGCTTTCTTT. Protein sequence: CASTPGQGAVNTEAFF. V gene TRBV7-9 combines with J gene TRBJ1-1, with 12 bases fitting TRBD1. The V segment lost 9 bases and the J segment 0 bases; nucleotides outside the gene matches: 8. CDR1 is SEHNR, CDR2 FQNEAQ, per germline (reference sequence). The CDR3 contains 16 residues. Combining the CDR3 with reference TRBV7-9 and TRBJ1-1 gives the whole variable domain DTGVSQNPRHKITKRGQNVTFRCDPISEHNRLYWYRQTLGQGPEFLTYFQNEAQLEKSRLLSDRFSAERPKGSFSTLEIQRTEQGDSAMYLCASTPGQGAVNTEAFFGQGTRLTVV.

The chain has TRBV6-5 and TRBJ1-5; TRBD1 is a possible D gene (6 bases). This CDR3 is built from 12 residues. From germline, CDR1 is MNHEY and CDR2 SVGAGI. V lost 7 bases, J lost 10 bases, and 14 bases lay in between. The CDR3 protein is CASTSRGLPQHF. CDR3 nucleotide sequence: TGTGCCAGCACCTCCAGGGGATTACCCCAGCATTTT.

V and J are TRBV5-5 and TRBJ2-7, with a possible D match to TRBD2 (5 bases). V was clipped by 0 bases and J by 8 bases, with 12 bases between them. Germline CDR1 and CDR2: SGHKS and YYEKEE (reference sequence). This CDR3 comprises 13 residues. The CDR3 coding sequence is TGTGCCAGCAGCTTGGTCACCTGGGAGCAGCAGTACTTC. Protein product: CASSLVTWEQQYF.

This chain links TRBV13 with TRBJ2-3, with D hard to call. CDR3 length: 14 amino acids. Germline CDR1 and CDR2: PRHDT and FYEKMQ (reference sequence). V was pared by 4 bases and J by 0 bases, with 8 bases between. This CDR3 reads CASSYERSTDTQYF. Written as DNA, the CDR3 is TGTGCCAGCAGCTACGAGCGAAGCACAGATACGCAGTATTTT.

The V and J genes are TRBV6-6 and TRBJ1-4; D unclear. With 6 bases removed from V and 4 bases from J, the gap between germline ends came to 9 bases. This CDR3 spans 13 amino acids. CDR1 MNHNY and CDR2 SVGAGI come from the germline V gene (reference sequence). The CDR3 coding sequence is TGTGCCAGCAGCGAACAGTTTAATGAAAAACTGTTTTTT. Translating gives CASSEQFNEKLFF.

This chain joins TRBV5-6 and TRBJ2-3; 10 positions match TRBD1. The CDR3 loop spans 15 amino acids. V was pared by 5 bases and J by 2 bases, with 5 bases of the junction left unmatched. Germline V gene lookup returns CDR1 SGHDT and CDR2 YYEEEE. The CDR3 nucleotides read TGTGCCAGCAGTCGACAGGGGGCCTACACAGATACGCAGTATTTT. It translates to CASSRQGAYTDTQYF.

This CDR3 reads CASKDQVDQYF. The CDR3 coding sequence is TGTGCCAGCAAAGACCAGGTGGACCAGTACTTC. The chain links TRBV2 to TRBJ2-5; D remains unclear. V was shortened by 7 bases and J by 10 bases, with 13 bases between the two germline ends. Germline V lookup: CDR1 SNHLY, CDR2 FYNNEI. The CDR3 covers 11 residues.

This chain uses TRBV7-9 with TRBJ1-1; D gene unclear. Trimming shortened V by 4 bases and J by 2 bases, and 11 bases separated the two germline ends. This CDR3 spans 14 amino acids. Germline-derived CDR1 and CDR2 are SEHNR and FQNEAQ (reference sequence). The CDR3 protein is CASSYQASNTEAFF. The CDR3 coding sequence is TGTGCCAGCAGCTACCAGGCTTCAAACACTGAAGCTTTCTTT.